This T cell receptor (beta chain) was recorded in a study of chemoradiotherapy in HPV16-positive cancers (dated by TCRdb to the early 2020s). With respect to the entire study: Candidate HPV-specific T-cell clones and common TCR motifs were defined through functional T-cell assays on cells from a couple of HPV16-positive patients. The study asked whether T-cell immunity to the HPV oncoproteins E6 and E7 changes during chemoradiotherapy and whether this immunity affects survival. TCR repertoires from more than 70 patients with HPV-related cancers were then used to track the candidate HPV-specific TCRs and motifs. Beyond this particular receptor, the publication reports: Among HPV16-positive patients, expansion of HPV-responsive T cells during chemoradiotherapy was associated with better recurrence-free survival. Expansion of candidate HPV-specific clones and E7-related TCR motifs was observed in the tumor microenvironment during treatment, whereas no such expansion was observed for non-HPV-specific T cells. The survival association was reported for HPV16-positive patients, and the functional definition of HPV-specific T cells was derived from only two HPV16-positive patients.

V is pruned by 6 bases and J by 4 bases, leaving 4 bases of the junction without a gene match. From cysteine to phenylalanine, the CDR3 is 15 amino acids long. Solely the CDR3 DNA is kept, with 45 bases framed from the first base. CDR1 and CDR2 were assigned from the germline V gene (reference sequence) as LNHNV and YYDKDF. Turning to this clone: What this receptor recognizes is not known. Per-base qualities were not stored, and no clone one base away is much larger.

Library preparation used the immunoSEQ multiplex PCR assay. TCRdb limited this immuneACCESS table to in-frame rearrangements with V and J called. A share of clones is missing; checked studies link under half to unresolved V genes, and the rest is unexplained. The sample has more than 6,000 clones on record, nearly 90% of them singletons. The ten largest account for approximately 3.4% of the sample. Repertoires were sampled multiple times during chemoradiotherapy, which allowed clonal expansion in the tumor microenvironment to be followed. The TCR was taken from a human donor with HPV-associated anogenital cancer. The rearranged chain carries TRBV15 and TRBJ2-7, and TRBD2 aligns with 15 junction nucleotides. The sequencing here drew on tumor tissue, taken from a patient who underwent chemoradiotherapy. The DNA sequence is given as TGTGCCACCAGTCTGGGACTAGCGGGGGGATACGAGCAGTACTTC. This yields the protein CATSLGLAGGYEQYF.